This TCR beta chain emerged from a study of blood T cell repertoires in COVID-19. Across the whole study: Collection of acute and convalescent COVID-19 samples took place in the United States, Italy and Spain. Sources were T cells, B-cell-depleted T cells, or PBMCs; the material itself was cDNA or gDNA.

The CDR3 totals 13 residues. V was pared by 3 bases and J by 9 bases, with 9 bases between. The germline V gene encodes CDR1 LGHDT and CDR2 YNNKEL (reference sequence). Original data processing: Using reference gene primer amplification, nucleated cell counts were estimated. The repertoire was sequenced with immunoSEQ multiplex PCR; TCRdb's copy has only in-frame clones and lacks some. V, J and clone size were drawn from that table, and D and trimming were deduced from the DNA. Among a few hundred thousand clones listed, 82% were seen once. The sequence was obtained from a woman aged 18 to 35 with acute or convalescent COVID-19. The sample comprised peripheral blood. The chain joins TRBV3-1 (or the pseudogene TRBV3-2) to TRBJ1-6; tentative D call: TRBD1 (5 bases). CDR3 nucleotide sequence: TGTGCCAGCAGCCATTCGACAGTTTCACCCCTCCACTTT. Translation gives CASSHSTVSPLHF.